Below are 4 T cell receptor beta chains sequenced from a single sample in a study of OX40 agonist ivuxolimab in advanced cancers. Clones were sequenced by immunoSEQ multiplex PCR, and TCRdb holds only the in-frame ones, with some missing. This sample has more than 90,000 clones; around 85% occur once, and the top ten carry roughly 1.5%. The sequencing used CD4+ or CD8+ T cells sorted from blood, collected in a trial of the OX40 agonist ivuxolimab. The receptor set was obtained from an adult with an advanced solid tumor such as melanoma, head and neck, liver or kidney cancer.

In this sample, this clone turned up a few times. The V gene is TRBV4-1, the J gene TRBJ1-2, with TRBD1 as a possible D gene (5 bases). The CDR3 length is 15 residues. The germline gives CDR1 MGHRA, CDR2 YSYEKL. V was pared by 5 bases and J by 7 bases, with 20 bases between. The chain's CDR3 is CASSSPTAGRGGYTF. CDR3 nucleotides: TGCGCCAGCAGCTCCCCCACTGCAGGGCGAGGTGGCTACACCTTC.

V is TRBV28 and J is TRBJ2-5; D remains unclear. The germline CDR1 and CDR2 sequences are MDHEN and SYDVKM. The V gene lost 5 bases and the J gene lost 2 bases, with 9 bases spanning the gap. The CDR3 spans 13 residues. CDR3 protein: CASSAEVQETQYF. The DNA of the CDR3 is TGTGCCAGCAGTGCGGAAGTACAAGAGACCCAGTACTTC.

The chain recombines TRBV4-2 with TRBJ1-2, with unresolved D. The CDR3 consists of 14 residues. Germline V CDR1 and CDR2: LGHNA, YNFKEQ. Trimming left V 6 bases short and J 4 bases short, with 15 bases between. In DNA, the CDR3 is TGTGCCAGCAGAAAGGATGGCGGCTCCTATGGCTACACCTTC. Its translation: CASRKDGGSYGYTF.

V usage is TRBV7-2 and J usage is TRBJ2-7, with D unclear. The CDR3 totals 14 residues. Trimming removed 0 bases from V and 1 base from J, with 7 bases in between. In germline, CDR1 is SGHTA, CDR2 FQGNSA. The DNA for the CDR3 is TGTGCCAGCAGCTTAGCGGGCATTTCCTACGAGCAGTACTTC. Its protein is CASSLAGISYEQYF.